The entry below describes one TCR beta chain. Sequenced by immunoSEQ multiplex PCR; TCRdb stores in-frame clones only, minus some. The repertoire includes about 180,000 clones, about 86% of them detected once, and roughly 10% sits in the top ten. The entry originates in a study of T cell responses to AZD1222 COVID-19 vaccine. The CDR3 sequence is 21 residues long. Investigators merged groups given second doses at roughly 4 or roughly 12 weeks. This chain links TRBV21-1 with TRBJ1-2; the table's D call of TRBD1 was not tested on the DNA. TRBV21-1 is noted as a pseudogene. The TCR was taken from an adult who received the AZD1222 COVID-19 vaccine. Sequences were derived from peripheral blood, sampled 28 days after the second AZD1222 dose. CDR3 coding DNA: TGTGCCAGCAGCAAAGAGTATGGACAGATCGGCGTGGACCTAATTAACTATGGCTACACCTTC. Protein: CASSKEYGQIGVDLINYGYTF.